This TCR beta chain was profiled in a study of blood T cell repertoires in COVID-19. Study as a whole: There were acute and convalescent COVID-19 samples, and they came from the United States, Italy and Spain. In each case, the material was cDNA or gDNA derived from T cells, B-cell-depleted T cells, or PBMCs.

In the authors' workflow: Reference gene primer amplification gave nucleated cell count estimates. The data were produced by immunoSEQ multiplex PCR, yet TCRdb's version contains in-frame clones alone and is incomplete. V and J calls and clone size follow that table, whereas D and trimming were derived from the DNA. In the table there are around 300,000 clones, 85% of which are singletons. The CDR3 runs to 16 residues. V was trimmed by 4 bases and J by 5 bases, leaving 18 bases between them. CDR1 MNHEY and CDR2 SVGEGT come from the germline V gene. The clonotype was recovered from a human donor in a cohort sampled during active COVID-19. Sequenced material: peripheral blood. This chain connects TRBV6-2 or TRBV6-3 to TRBJ2-1; D unresolved. The DNA for the CDR3 is TGTGCCAGCAGTTTTTATCCGACACCTCAACACAATGAGCAGTTCTTC. Its translation: CASSFYPTPQHNEQFF.